The 2 T cell receptor beta chains below come from one sample, sequenced in a study of cytomegalovirus exposure and HLA in healthy donors. In the PCR, 60 Vbeta and 13 Jbeta primers were used. Generated by immunoSEQ multiplex PCR, the TCRdb table keeps only in-frame clones and is missing some. The table lists about 54,000 clones. The sequencing input was PBMCs. The source is a woman between 40 and 50 years old in good health and CMV-seronegative.

V is TRBV7-8 and J is TRBJ1-2; possible D gene TRBD1, 5 bases. V lost 3 bases and J lost 2, with 10 bases in between. This CDR3 region has 14 residues. CDR1 and CDR2 (germline): SGHVS, FQNEAQ. CDR3 amino acids: CASSFRGGNYGYTF. For the CDR3, the DNA is TGTGCCAGCAGCTTCCGCGGGGGAAACTATGGCTACACCTTC.

The J gene is TRBJ2-2, the V gene TRBV30; D unclear. Trimming cost V 5 bases and J 1 base, with 8 bases left between them. CDR1 is GTSNPN and CDR2 is SVGIG in the germline V gene (reference sequence). This CDR3 region has 13 residues. CDR3 in amino acids: CAWSRRNTGELFF. The CDR3 nucleotides read TGTGCCTGGTCTAGGAGGAACACCGGGGAGCTGTTTTTT. The entire variable domain, with the rest obtained from reference TRBV30 and TRBJ2-2, is as follows: SQTIHQWPATLVQPVGSPLSLECTVEGTSNPNLYWYRQAAGRGLQLLFYSVGIGQISSEVPQNLSASRPQDRQFILSSKKLLLSDSGFYLCAWSRRNTGELFFGEGSRLTVL.